This T cell receptor (beta chain) stems from a study of blood T cells in healthy people across ages. This CDR3 region has 14 residues. V lost 0 bases and J lost 2, with 8 bases in between. The V gene's germline CDR1 is SGDLS and CDR2 YYNGEE. With a J-beta primer mix and a sample-barcoded 5' primer, a second PCR ran roughly 7 to 11 cycles. TCRdb re-derived calls from the 5' RACE reads in MiXCR, one entry per CDR3 protein. The sample yields 500,000 to 700,000 distinct CDR3 sequences, approximately 30% seen once. This clonotype was seen many times. The antigen remains undetermined. Study-level results: For the donors, CMV status was unknown and possibly confounded expanded clonotype changes.

The origin of this receptor is an elderly woman in good health. Sequenced sample: blood. V and J are TRBV9 and TRBJ2-5; no firm D call. CDR3 residues: CASSVGNAQETQYF. The CDR3 DNA reads as TGTGCCAGCAGCGTAGGAAACGCTCAAGAGACCCAGTACTTC. Supplemented by reference TRBV9 and TRBJ2-5, the full variable domain reads DSGVTQTPKHLITATGQRVTLRCSPRSGDLSVYWYQQSLDQGLQFLIQYYNGEERAKGNILERFSAQQFPDLHSELNLSSLELGDSALYFCASSVGNAQETQYFGPGTRLLVL.